This T cell receptor beta chain was captured in a study of cytomegalovirus exposure and HLA in healthy donors. Sequencing was performed with immunoSEQ multiplex PCR; in TCRdb, only in-frame clones are kept and a portion is missing. The sample holds about 100,000 clones; about 95% are singletons and the top ten take roughly 0.89%. This clone appeared a single time. Its antigen is not known. Trimming removed 4 bases from V and 1 base from J, with 11 bases in between. The CDR3 spans 14 residues. CDR1 and CDR2 (germline): SGHRS, YFSETQ. Study observations and caveats: Reportedly, cytomegalovirus status was diagnosed with high sensitivity and specificity. Cytomegalovirus-associated TCR beta chains were listed, numbering roughly 150. Within the approximately 120 validation repertoires, first-cohort TCR clusters tended to co-occur, according to a later analysis. Among the CMV-associated chains, a few were confirmed in vitro as specific for CMV antigens.

This chain joins TRBV5-1 and TRBJ1-1; no firm D call. The sequenced sample consisted of PBMCs. This receptor was obtained from a woman under 30 in good health and CMV-seronegative. The CDR3 DNA is TGCGCCAGCAGCCCCGGTTACGGGAACACTGAAGCTTTCTTT. This encodes CASSPGYGNTEAFF.